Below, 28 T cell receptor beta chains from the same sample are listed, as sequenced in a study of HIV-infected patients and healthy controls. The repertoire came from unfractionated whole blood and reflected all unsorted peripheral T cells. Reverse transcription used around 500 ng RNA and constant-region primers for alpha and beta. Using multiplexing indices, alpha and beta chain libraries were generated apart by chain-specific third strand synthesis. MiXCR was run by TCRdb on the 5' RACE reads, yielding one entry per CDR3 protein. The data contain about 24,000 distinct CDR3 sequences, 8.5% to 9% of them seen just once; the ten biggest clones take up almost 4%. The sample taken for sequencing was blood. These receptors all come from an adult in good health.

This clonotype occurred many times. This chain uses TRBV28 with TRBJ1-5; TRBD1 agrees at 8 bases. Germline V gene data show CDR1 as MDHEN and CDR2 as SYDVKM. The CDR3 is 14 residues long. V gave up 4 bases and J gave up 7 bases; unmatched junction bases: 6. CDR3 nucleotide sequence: TGTGCCAGCAGTTGGACAGGGAAGGGGCAGCCCCAGCATTTT. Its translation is CASSWTGKGQPQHF.

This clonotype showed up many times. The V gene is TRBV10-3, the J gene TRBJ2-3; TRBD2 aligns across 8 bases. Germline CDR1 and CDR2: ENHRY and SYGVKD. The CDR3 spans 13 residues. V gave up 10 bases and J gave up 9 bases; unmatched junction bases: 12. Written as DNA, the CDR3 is TGTGCCACCACAGCGGGGGATTCGGCGACGCAGTATTTT. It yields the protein CATTAGDSATQYF.

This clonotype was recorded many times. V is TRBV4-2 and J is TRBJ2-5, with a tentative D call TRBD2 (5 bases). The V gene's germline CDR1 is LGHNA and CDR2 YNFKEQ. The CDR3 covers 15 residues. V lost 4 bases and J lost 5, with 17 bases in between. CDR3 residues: CASSRRASRGETQYF. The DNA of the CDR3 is TGTGCCAGCAGCCGAAGGGCTAGCCGAGGGGAGACCCAGTACTTC.

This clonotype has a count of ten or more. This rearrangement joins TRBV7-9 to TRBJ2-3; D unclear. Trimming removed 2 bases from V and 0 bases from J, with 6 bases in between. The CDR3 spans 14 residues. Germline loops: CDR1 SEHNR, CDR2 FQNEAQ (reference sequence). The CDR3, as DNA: TGTGCCAGCAGCTTAACTCATAGCACAGATACGCAGTATTTT. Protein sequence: CASSLTHSTDTQYF.

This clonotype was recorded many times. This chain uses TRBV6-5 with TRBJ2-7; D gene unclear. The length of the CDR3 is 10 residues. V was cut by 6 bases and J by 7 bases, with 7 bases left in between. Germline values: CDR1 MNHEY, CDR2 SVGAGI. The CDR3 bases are TGTGCCAGCAGAGGGTCTGAGCAGTACTTC. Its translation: CASRGSEQYF.

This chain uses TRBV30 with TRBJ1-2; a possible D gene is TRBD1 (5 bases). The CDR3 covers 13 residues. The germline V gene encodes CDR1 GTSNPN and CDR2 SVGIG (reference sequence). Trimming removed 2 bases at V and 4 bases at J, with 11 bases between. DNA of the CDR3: TGTGCCTGGAGTTCGGGACGGAGCTATGGCTACACCTTC. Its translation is CAWSSGRSYGYTF.

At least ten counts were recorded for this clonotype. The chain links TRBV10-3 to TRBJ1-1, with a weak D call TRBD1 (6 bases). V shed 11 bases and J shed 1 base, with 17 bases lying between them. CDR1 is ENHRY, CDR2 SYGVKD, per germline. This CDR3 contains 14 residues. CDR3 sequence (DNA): TGTGCCTCGGGTGACTCGGGACAGAACACTGAAGCTTTCTTT. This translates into CASGDSGQNTEAFF.

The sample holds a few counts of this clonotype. The CDR3 here is CASSVVGLTGELFF. In nucleotides, the CDR3 is TGTGCCAGCAGCGTAGTAGGGCTCACCGGGGAGCTGTTTTTT. The chain recombines TRBV9 with TRBJ2-2; D uncertain. The germline V and J ends were trimmed by 0 bases and 4 bases, with 7 bases remaining between them. Germline lookup yields CDR1 SGDLS and CDR2 YYNGEE. This CDR3 spans 14 amino acids.

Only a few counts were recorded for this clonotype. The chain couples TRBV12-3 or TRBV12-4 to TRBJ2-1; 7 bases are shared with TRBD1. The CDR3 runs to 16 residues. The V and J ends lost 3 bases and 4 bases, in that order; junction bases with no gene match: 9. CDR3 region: CASSLTQGFTYNEQFF. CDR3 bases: TGTGCCAGCAGTTTGACACAGGGGTTCACGTACAATGAGCAGTTCTTC.

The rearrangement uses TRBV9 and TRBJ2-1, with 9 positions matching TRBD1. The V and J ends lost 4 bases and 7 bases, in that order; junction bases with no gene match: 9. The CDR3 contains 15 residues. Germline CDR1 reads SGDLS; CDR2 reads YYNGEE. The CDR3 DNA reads TGTGCCAGCAGCCCCCACAGGGGGCCGGGGAATGAGCAGTTCTTC. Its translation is CASSPHRGPGNEQFF.

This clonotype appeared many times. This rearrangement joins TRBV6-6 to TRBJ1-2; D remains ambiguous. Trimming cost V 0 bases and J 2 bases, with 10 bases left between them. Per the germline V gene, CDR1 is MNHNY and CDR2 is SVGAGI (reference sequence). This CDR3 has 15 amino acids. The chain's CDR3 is CASSYSIGKNYGYTF. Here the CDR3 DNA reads TGTGCCAGCAGTTACTCGATAGGAAAAAACTATGGCTACACCTTC.

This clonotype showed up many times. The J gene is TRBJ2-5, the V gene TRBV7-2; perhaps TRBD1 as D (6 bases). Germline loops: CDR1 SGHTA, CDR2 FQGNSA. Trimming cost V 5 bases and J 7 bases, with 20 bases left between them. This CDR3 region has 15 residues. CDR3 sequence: CASSPQTGTRGTQYF. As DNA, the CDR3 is TGTGCCAGCAGCCCCCAAACAGGGACCCGGGGGACCCAGTACTTC.

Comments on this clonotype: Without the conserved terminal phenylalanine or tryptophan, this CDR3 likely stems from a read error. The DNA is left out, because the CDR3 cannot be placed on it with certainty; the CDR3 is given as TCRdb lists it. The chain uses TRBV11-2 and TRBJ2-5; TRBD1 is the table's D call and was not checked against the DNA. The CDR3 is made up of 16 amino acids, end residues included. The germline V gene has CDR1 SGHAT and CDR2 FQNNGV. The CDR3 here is CASSVLLGARQETQDG.

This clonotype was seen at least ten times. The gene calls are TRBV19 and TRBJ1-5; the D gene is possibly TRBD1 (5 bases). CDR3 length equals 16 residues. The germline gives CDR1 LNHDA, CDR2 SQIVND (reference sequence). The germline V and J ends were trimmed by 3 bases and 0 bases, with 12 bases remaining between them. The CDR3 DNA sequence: TGTGCCAGTAGTATGCGAGGGGCGAATAGCAATCAGCCCCAGCATTTT. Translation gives CASSMRGANSNQPQHF.

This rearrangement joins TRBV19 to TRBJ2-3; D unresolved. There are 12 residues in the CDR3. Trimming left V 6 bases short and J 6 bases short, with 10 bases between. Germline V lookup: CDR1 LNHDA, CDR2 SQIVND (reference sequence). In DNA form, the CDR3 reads TGTGCCAGTAGCCGACCCGGGGATACGCAGTATTTT. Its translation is CASSRPGDTQYF.

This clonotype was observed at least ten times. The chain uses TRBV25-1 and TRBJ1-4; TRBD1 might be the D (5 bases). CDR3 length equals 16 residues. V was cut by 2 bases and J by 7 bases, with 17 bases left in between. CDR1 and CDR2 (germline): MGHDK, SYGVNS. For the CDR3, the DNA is TGTGCCAGCAGTGAACCGGACGAGAGGGACGGTGAAAAACTGTTTTTT. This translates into CASSEPDERDGEKLFF.

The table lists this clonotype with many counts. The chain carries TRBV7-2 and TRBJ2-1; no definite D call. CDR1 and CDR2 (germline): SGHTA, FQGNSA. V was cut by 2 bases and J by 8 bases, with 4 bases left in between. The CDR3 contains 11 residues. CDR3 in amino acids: CASSLLHEQFF. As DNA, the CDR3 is TGTGCCAGCAGCTTATTGCATGAGCAGTTCTTC. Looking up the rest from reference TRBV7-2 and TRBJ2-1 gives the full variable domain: GAGVSQSPSNKVTEKGKDVELRCDPISGHTALYWYRQSLGQGLEFLIYFQGNSAPDKSGLPSDRFSAERTGGSVSTLTIQRTQQEDSAVYLCASSLLHEQFFGPGTRLTVL.

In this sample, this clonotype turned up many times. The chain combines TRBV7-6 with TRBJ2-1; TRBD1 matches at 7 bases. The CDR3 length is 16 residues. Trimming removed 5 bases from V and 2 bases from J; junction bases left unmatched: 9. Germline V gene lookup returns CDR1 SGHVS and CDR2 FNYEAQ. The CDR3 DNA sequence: TGTGCCAGCAGCCCCCAGACAGGGTTAACCTACAATGAGCAGTTCTTC. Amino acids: CASSPQTGLTYNEQFF.

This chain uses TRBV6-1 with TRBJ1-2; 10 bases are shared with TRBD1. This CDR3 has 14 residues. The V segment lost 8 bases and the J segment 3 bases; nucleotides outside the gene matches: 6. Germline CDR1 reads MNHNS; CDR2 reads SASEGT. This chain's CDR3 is CASVGTGVYYGYTF. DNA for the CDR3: TGTGCCAGCGTGGGGACAGGGGTCTACTATGGCTACACCTTC.

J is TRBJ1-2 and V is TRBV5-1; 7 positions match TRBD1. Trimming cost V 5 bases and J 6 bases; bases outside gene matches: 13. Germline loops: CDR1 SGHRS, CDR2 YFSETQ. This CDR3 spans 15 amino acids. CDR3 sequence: CASRLTTRGMDGYTF. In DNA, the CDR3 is TGCGCCAGCAGGCTCACAACCAGGGGGATGGATGGCTACACCTTC.

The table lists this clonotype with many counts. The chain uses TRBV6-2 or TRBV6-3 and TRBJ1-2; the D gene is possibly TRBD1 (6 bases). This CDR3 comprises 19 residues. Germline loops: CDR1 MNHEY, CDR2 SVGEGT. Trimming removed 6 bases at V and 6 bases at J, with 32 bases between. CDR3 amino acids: CASSRRERQAPGAFDGYTF. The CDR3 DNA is TGTGCCAGCAGCAGACGTGAACGACAGGCCCCGGGGGCTTTCGATGGCTACACCTTC.

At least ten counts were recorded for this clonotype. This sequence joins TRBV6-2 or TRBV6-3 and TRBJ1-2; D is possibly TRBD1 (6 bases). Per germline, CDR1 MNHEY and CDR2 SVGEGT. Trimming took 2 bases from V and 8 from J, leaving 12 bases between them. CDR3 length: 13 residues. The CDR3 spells CASSYGQGNGYTF. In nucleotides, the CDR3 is TGTGCCAGCAGTTACGGGCAGGGGAACGGCTACACCTTC.

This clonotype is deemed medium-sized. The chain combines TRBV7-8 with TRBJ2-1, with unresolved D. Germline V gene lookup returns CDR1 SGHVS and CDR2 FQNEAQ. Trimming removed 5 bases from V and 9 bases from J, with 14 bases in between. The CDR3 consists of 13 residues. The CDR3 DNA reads TGTGCCAGCAGCCCAGATACCCACGGTGAGCAGTTCTTC. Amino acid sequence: CASSPDTHGEQFF. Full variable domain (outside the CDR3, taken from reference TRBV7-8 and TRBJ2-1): GAGVSQSPRYKVAKRGQDVALRCDPISGHVSLFWYQQALGQGPEFLTYFQNEAQLDKSGLPSDRFFAERPEGSVSTLKIQRTQQEDSAVYLCASSPDTHGEQFFGPGTRLTVL.

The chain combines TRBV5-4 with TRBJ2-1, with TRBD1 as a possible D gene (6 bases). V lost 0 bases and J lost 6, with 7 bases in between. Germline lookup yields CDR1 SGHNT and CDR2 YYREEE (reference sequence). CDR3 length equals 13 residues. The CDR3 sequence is CASSLGQANEQFF. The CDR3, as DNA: TGTGCCAGCAGCTTGGGACAGGCCAATGAGCAGTTCTTC.

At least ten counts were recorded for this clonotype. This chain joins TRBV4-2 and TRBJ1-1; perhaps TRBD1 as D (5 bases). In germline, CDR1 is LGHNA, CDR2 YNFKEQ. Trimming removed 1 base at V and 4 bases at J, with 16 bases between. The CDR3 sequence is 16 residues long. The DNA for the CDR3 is TGTGCCAGCAGCCAAGTATGGGAGGGGTTGGGCACTGAAGCTTTCTTT. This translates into CASSQVWEGLGTEAFF.

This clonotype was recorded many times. This chain's CDR3 is CASSPPGAISNQPQHF. The CDR3 DNA reads as TGTGCCAGCAGTCCACCGGGGGCGATAAGCAATCAGCCCCAGCATTTT. This rearrangement joins TRBV28 to TRBJ1-5; TRBD1 might be the D (6 bases). The V gene's germline CDR1 is MDHEN and CDR2 SYDVKM. The ends were cut back, 5 bases at V and 1 base at J, with 15 bases in the middle. There are 16 residues in the CDR3.

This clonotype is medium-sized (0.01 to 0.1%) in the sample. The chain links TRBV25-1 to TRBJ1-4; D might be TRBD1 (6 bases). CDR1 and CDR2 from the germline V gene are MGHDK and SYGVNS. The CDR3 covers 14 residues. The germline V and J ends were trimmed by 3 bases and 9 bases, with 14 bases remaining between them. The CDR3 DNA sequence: TGTGCCAGCAGTGATAACAGGCAGGGGAAAAAACTGTTTTTT. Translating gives CASSDNRQGKKLFF.

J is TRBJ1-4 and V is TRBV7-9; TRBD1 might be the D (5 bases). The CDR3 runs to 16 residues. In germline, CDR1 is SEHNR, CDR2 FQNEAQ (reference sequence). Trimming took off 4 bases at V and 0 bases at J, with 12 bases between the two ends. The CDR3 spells CASSSWTHATNEKLFF. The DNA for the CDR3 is TGTGCCAGCAGCTCGTGGACACATGCAACTAATGAAAAACTGTTTTTT.